The source of this T cell receptor (beta chain) is a study of cytomegalovirus exposure and HLA in healthy donors. Regarding this clone: The antigen is not known.

Notes on the study in general: Later analysis demonstrated an association between a missense DCLRE1C variant and TCR beta V- and J-gene trimming. The authors listed roughly 150 TCR beta chains as cytomegalovirus-associated. The majority of CMV-associated TCR beta chains were reported as apparently HLA-restricted in a later analysis. For most TCR sequences rarity was the rule, although some public TCRs occurred in many donors.

CDR3 length: 13 residues. From germline, CDR1 is SGHRS and CDR2 YFSETQ. The V end lost 8 bases, the J end lost 2 bases, and 14 bases lay between the germline ends. 60 Vbeta and 13 Jbeta primers were used in PCR. Measured with immunoSEQ multiplex PCR; TCRdb has only the in-frame clones, and not every one. The sample shows about 210,000 clones, roughly 78% of them seen only once. This clonotype was sampled from a boy under 18 in good health and CMV-seronegative. This chain links TRBV5-1 with TRBJ2-7, with D possibly TRBD2 on 7 matching bases. Input material: PBMCs. In DNA, the CDR3 is TGCGCCAGTAGGTCGGGGGGCCCCTACGAGCAGTACTTC. Encoded protein: CASRSGGPYEQYF.